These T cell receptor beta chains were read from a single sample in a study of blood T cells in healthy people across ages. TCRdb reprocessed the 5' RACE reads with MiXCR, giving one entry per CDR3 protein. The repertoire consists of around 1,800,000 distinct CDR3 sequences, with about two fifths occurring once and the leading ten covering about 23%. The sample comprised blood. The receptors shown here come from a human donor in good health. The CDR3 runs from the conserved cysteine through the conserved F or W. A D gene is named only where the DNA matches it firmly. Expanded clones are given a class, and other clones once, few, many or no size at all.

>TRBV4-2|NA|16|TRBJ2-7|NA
TGTGCCAGCAGCCAAACTCAGGGACCCCTTATCTACGAGCAGTACTTC
CASSQTQGPLIYEQYF
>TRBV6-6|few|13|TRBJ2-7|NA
TGTGCCAGCAGTACCCAGTATTCCTACGAGCAGTACTTC
CASSTQYSYEQYF
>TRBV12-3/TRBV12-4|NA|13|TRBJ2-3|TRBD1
TGTGCCACCCTTGGACAGGGAAGAGATACGCAGTATTTT
CATLGQGRDTQYF
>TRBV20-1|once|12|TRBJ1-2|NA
TGCAGTGCTAGTTGTCAGGGTTATGGCTACACCTTC
CSASCQGYGYTF
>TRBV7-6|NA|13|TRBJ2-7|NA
TGTGCCAGCATGGTCGACAGAGGGTACGAGCAGTACTTC
CASMVDRGYEQYF
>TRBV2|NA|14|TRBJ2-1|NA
TGTGCCAGCAGTGAGGTAAATGGATTCAATGAGCAGTTCTTC
CASSEVNGFNEQFF
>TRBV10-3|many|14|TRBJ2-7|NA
TGTGCCATCAGTGAGGGGCTCAGAGCCTACGAGCAGTACTTC
CAISEGLRAYEQYF
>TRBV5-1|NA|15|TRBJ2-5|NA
TGCGCCAGCACCACTGACGGGCACGGCCAAGAGACCCAGTACTTC
CASTTDGHGQETQYF
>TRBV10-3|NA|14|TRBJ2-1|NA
TGTGCCATCAGTAAACAGGGAGGCTCCTACGAGCAGTTCTTC
CAISKQGGSYEQFF
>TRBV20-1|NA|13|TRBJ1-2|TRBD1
TGCAGTGCTGGACAGGGATATAACTATGGCTACACCTTC
CSAGQGYNYGYTF
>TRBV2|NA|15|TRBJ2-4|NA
TGTGCCAGCAGTGAAGGCTTGGGGGTCCGGAACATTCAGTACTTC
CASSEGLGVRNIQYF
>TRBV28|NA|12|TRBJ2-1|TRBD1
TGTGCCAGCAGTGGGCCGGGACAGAATAGGTTCTTC
CASSGPGQNRFF
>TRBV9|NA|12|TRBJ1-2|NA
TGTGCCAGCAGCTCCAGGGGTTGGGGCTACACCTTC
CASSSRGWGYTF
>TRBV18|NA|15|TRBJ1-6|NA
TGTGCCAGCTCACCAACTGGGTTAGATAATTCACCCCTCCACTTT
CASSPTGLDNSPLHF
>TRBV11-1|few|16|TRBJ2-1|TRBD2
TGTGCCAGCATCCCTAGGGGTAGCGGGGGGGCTTATGAGCAGTTCTTC
CASIPRGSGGAYEQFF
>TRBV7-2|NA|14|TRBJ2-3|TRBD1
TGTGCCAGCAGCGTGGGACAGGTAACAGATACGCAGTATTTT
CASSVGQVTDTQYF
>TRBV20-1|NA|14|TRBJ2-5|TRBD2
TGCAGTGCCTCACCGGCTAGCGGGAGGAATGAGCAGTACTTC
CSASPASGRNEQYF
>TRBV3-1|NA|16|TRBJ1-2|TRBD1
TGTGCCAGCAGCCAAGTTGGACAGGACTTTCTAGGAGGCTACACCTTC
CASSQVGQDFLGGYTF
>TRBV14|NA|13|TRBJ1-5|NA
TGTGCCAGCAGCCAGGACGCATATCAGCCCCAGCATTTT
CASSQDAYQPQHF
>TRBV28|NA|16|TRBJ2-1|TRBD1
TGTGCCAGCAGTTCTACAGGGACAGGGGTCCACAATGAGCAGTTCTTC
CASSSTGTGVHNEQFF
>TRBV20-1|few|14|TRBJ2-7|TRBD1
TGCAGTGCCATCCCCGACAGGGCCTCCTACGAGCAGTACTTC
CSAIPDRASYEQYF
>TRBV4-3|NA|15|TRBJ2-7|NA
TGCGCTAGCAGCCTTAGGCAACACAGCTCCTATGAGCATTACTTC
CASSLRQHSSYEHYF
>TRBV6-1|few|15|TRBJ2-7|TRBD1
TGTGCCAGCAGTGAAGCAGGGACAGGGGGTTGCGAGCAGTACTTC
CASSEAGTGGCEQYF
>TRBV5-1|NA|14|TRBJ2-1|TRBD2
TGCGCCAGCAGCCCCAGCGGGGGGTACAATGAGGAGTTCTTC
CASSPSGGYNEEFF
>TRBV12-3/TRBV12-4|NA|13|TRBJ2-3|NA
TGTGCCAGCAGTTTCAGCGAGTCAGATACGCAGTATTTT
CASSFSESDTQYF
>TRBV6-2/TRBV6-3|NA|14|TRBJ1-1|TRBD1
TGTGCCAACGACGAACAGGGGACGAACACTGAAGCTTTCTTT
CANDEQGTNTEAFF
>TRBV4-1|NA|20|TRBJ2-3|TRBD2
TGCGCCAGCAGCGCCCCCCCCGTGTCACGCAGCGGGGGAAACCCAGATACGCAGTATTTT
CASSAPPVSRSGGNPDTQYF
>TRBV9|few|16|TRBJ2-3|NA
TGTGCCAGCAGCGTAGATGCGTATGAGGGGACAGATACGCAGTATTTT
CASSVDAYEGTDTQYF
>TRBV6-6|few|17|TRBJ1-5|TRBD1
TGTGCCAGCAGTTACCCAGGACAGGGTATAAGAAATCAGCCCCAGCATTTT
CASSYPGQGIRNQPQHF
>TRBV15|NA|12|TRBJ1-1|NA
TGTGCCACCAGCAAGGCAGACAGTGAAGCTTTCTTT
CATSKADSEAFF
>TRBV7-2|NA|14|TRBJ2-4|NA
TGTACCAGCAGTTACGACAGCGGCAAAAACATTCAGTACTTC
CTSSYDSGKNIQYF
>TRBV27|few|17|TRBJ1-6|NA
TGTGCCAGCAGTTTGTCTTCAGAAAGCTCCTATAATTCACCCCTCCACTTT
CASSLSSESSYNSPLHF
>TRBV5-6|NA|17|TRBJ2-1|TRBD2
TGTGCCAGCATCCGGGGCGCGGGGGGGATCTTCTACAATGAGCAGTTCTTC
CASIRGAGGIFYNEQFF
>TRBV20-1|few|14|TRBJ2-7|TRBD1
TGCAGTGCTAGGAGGACAGGGTCACTCTACGAGCAGTACTTC
CSARRTGSLYEQYF
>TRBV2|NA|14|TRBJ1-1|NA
TGTGCCAGCAGTGTCCGGTCCGGTTCGCCCCGGGCTTTCTTT
CASSVRSGSPRAFF
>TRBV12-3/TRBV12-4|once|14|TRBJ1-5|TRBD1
TGTGCCAGTCGGGACAGCGATAGCGATCAGCCCCAGCATTTT
CASRDSDSDQPQHF
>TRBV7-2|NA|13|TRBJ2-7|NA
TGTGCCAGCAGCTTCATCCAGGGCGACGAGCAGTACTTC
CASSFIQGDEQYF
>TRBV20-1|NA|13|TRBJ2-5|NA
TGCAGTGCTAGTTGGTCAGGGGCAGAGACCCAGTACTTC
CSASWSGAETQYF
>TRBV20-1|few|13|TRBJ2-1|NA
TGCAGTGCTACGGCCGACAGTCGTAATGAGCAGTTCTTC
CSATADSRNEQFF
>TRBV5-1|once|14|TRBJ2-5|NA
TGCGCCAGCAGCTCGAGGACCGAGGAAGAGACCCAGTACTTC
CASSSRTEEETQYF
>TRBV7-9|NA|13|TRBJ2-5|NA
TGTGCCAGCAGCGTTGACCTCAGGGTAACCCAGTACTTC
CASSVDLRVTQYF
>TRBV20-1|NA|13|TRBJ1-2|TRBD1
TGCAGTTCAGCGCCGGGACAGGGGAATGGCTACACCTTC
CSSAPGQGNGYTF
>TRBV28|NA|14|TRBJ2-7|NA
TGTGCCAGCAGCCAGACAGAACTTGGCCACGAGCAGTACTTC
CASSQTELGHEQYF
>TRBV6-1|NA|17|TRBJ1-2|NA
TGTGCCAGCAGATCCCAAGCAGCCGGTAGGGGAAACGGGGGCTACACCTTC
CASRSQAAGRGNGGYTF
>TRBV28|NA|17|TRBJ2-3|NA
TGTGCCAGCAGTTTCATCCCTTTATACTCTAGCACAGATACGCAGTATTTT
CASSFIPLYSSTDTQYF
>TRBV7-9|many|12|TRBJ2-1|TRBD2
TGTGCCAGCAGCCCCCGGGGGGGTGAGCAGTTCTTC
CASSPRGGEQFF
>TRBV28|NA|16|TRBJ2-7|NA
TGTGCCAGCAGCCCTACGGGTGGGGAGTCCTCCTACGAGCAGTACTTC
CASSPTGGESSYEQYF
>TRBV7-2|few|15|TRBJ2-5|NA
TGTGCCAGCAGCTTAAGGGCCGGGTGGCGAGAGACCCAGTACTTC
CASSLRAGWRETQYF
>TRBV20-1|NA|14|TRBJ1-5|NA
TGCAGTGTCCGTCGGGCGGATAGCAATCAGCCCCAGCATTTT
CSVRRADSNQPQHF
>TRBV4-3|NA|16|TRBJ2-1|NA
TGCGCCAGCAGCCAAGATTTAACCAGGGACGAATCCCTCGTGTTCTTC
CASSQDLTRDESLVFF
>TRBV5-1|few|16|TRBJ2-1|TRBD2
TGCGCCAGCAGTCCTACGACCGGGGGGGCCTACAATGAGCAGTTCTTC
CASSPTTGGAYNEQFF
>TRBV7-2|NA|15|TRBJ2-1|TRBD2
TGTGCCAGCAGCCTAAGCGCGGGGGGGCAGGAGACCCAGTTCTTC
CASSLSAGGQETQFF
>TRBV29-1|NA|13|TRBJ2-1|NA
TGCAGCGTTGAGGCACGCTCCTACAATGAGCAGTTCTTC
CSVEARSYNEQFF
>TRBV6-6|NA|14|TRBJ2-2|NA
TGTGCCAGCAGTTTAGACAAATACACCGGGGAGCTGTTTTTT
CASSLDKYTGELFF
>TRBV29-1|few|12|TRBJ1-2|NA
TGCAGCGTTGACGGATCAGGGTACGGCTACACCTTC
CSVDGSGYGYTF